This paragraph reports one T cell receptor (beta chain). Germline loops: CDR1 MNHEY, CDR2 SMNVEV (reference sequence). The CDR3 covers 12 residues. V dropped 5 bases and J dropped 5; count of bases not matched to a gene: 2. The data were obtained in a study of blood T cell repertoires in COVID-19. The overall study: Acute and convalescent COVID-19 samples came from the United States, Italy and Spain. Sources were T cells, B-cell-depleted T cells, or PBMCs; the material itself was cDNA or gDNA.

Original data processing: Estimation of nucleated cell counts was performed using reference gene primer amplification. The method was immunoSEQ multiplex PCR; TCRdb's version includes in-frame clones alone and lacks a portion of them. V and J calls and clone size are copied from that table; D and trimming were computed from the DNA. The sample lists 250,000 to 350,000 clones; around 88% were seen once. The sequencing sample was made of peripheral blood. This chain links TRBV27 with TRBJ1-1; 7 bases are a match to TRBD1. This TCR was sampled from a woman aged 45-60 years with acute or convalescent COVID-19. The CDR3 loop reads CASSPGGTEAFF. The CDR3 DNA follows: TGTGCCAGCAGTCCAGGGGGAACTGAAGCTTTCTTT.